This TCR beta chain was sequenced in a study of regulatory T cells in long-lasting Graves disease. Construction of the TCR beta libraries employed iRepertoire HTBI primers in conjunction with Arm-PCR of CDR3 regions. Each CDR3 protein gets one entry after TCRdb re-called the multiplex PCR reads with MiXCR. This table holds around 360,000 distinct CDR3 sequences, under 20% found once. Time point noted: newly diagnosed GD, antithyroid drugs for less than 3 months. Researchers made the TCR library from RNA that was extracted from PBMCs. V shed 5 bases and J 2 bases; nucleotides not matched to a gene: 15. CDR3 size: 18 residues. CDR1 and CDR2 (germline): SNHLY, FYNNEI. In addition, the sample was reused for a study of T cells in Graves' hyperthyroidism and ophthalmopathy.

This chain uses TRBV2 with TRBJ1-2; 9 bases align to TRBD1. Sample: peripheral blood mononuclear cells (PBMCs), taken at new diagnosis, from a patient treated with antithyroid drugs. The TCR originated in a woman aged 18-30 years with Graves disease. This CDR3 is CASSYLALTGGENYGYTF. CDR3 DNA sequence: TGTGCCAGCAGTTACTTGGCTCTTACAGGGGGCGAAAACTATGGCTACACCTTC.